In this sample, the clone carrying this T cell receptor beta chain is medium-sized. This CDR3 spans 15 amino acids. Germline V lookup: CDR1 MNHNS, CDR2 SASEGT. Unmatched junction bases numbered 5, after V lost 7 bases and J lost 3 bases. The data originate from a study of T cell repertoires in aging, cancer and after chemotherapy. TCR beta rearrangements were amplified from peripheral blood genomic DNA. TRB rearrangements spanning V, D and J were amplified using mixed TRB-A/B primers. TCRdb reanalysed the multiplex PCR reads using MiXCR and keeps one entry per CDR3 protein. The sample holds under 5,000 distinct CDR3 sequences; about a quarter are singletons and the top ten take about 14%.

V usage is TRBV6-1 and J usage is TRBJ2-3, with 12 bases matching TRBD2. The TCR sequence derives from a human donor with a solid tumor. What was sequenced was blood. The CDR3 DNA follows: TGTGCCAGCATCAGGACTAGCGGGAAAACAGATACGCAGTATTTT. It codes for CASIRTSGKTDTQYF.